This T cell receptor (beta chain) stems from a study of long-term antiretroviral therapy in people with HIV. The libraries were made with immunoSEQ v3.0 at survey level. Sequencing used immunoSEQ multiplex PCR; TCRdb keeps in-frame clones, though not all of them. This sample has approximately 33,000 clones, with approximately 85% found just once. In germline, CDR1 is LNHDA, CDR2 SQIVND (reference sequence). V gave up 7 bases and J gave up 3 bases, with 10 bases separating them. The CDR3 is 13 amino acids. The sequence came from a man in his late teens or twenties with HIV. The chain couples TRBV19 to TRBJ2-1; D is undetermined. The specimen was unsorted PBMCs, collected 0.8 years before starting antiretroviral therapy. This CDR3 reads CASTQVGYNEQFF. CDR3 nucleotide sequence: TGTGCCAGTACCCAGGTGGGCTACAATGAGCAGTTCTTC.